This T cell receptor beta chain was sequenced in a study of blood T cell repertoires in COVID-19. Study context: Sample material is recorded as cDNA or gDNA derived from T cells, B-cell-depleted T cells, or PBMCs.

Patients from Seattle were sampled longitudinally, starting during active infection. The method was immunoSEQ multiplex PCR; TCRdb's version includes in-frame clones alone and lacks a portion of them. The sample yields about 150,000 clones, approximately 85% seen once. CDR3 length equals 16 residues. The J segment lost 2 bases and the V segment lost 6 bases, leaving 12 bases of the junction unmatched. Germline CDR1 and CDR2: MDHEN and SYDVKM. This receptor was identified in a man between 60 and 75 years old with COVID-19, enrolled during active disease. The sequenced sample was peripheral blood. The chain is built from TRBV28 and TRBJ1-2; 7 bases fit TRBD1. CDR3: CASRSSRGQGNYGYTF. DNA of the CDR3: TGTGCCAGCAGATCCTCAAGGGGGCAGGGGAACTATGGCTACACCTTC.